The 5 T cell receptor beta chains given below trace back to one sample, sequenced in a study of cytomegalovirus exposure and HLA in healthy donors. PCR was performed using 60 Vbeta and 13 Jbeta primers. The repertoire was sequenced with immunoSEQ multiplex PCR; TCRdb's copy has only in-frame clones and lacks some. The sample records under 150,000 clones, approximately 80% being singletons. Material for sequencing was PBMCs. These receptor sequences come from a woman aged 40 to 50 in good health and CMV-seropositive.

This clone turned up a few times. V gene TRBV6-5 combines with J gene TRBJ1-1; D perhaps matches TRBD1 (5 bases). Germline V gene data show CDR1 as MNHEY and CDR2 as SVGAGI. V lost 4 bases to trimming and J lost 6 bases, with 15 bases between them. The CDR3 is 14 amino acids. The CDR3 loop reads CASSSPGGTPEAFF. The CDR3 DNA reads TGTGCCAGCAGTTCACCGGGGGGGACCCCTGAAGCTTTCTTT.

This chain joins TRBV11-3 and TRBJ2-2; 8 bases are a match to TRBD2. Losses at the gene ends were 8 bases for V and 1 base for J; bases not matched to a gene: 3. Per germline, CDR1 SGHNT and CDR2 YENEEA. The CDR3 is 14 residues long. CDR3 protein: CASGRGGNTGELFF. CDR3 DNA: TGTGCCAGCGGCCGGGGGGGGAACACCGGGGAGCTGTTTTTT.

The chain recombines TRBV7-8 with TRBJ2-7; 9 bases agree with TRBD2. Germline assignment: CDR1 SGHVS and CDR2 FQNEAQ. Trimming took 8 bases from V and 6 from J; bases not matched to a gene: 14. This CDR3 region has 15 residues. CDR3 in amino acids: CASSLAGGSLSEQYF. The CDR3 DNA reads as TGTGCCAGCTCACTAGCGGGCGGGAGTCTGTCCGAGCAGTACTTC.

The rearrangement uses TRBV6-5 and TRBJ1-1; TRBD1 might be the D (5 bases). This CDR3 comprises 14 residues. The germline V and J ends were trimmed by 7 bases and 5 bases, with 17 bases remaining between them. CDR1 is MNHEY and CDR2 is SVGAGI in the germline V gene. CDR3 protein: CASNPTGGATEAFF. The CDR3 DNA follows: TGTGCCAGCAATCCGACGGGAGGGGCGACTGAAGCTTTCTTT.

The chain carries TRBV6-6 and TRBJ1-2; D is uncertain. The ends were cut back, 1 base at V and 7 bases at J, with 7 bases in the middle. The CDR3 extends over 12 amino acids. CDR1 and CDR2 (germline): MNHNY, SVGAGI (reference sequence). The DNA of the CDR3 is TGTGCCAGCAGTTACTTGGAGTCTGGCTACACCTTC. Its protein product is CASSYLESGYTF.